Each of the 21 T cell receptor beta chains below was sequenced from the same sample in a study of blood T cell repertoires in COVID-19. This table comes from immunoSEQ multiplex PCR, and its TCRdb copy is limited to in-frame clones, with some not included. The table includes around 70,000 clones, 70% to 80% detected once. Sequenced material: peripheral blood. These receptors originate from a man in his sixties with active or convalescent COVID-19.

This clone was detected a few times. The V call is TRBV10-3, the J call TRBJ1-2; 10 bases align to TRBD1. J lost 3 bases, V lost 1 base, and 2 bases had no gene match. Germline CDR1 is ENHRY and CDR2 is SYGVKD. CDR3 length: 15 amino acids. CDR3 loop: CAISEYGTGDYGYTF. For the CDR3, the DNA is TGTGCCATCAGTGAGTATGGGACAGGGGACTATGGCTACACCTTC.

The V and J genes are TRBV5-1 and TRBJ1-2, with D tentatively TRBD1 (6 bases). CDR1 SGHRS and CDR2 YFSETQ come from the germline V gene. The CDR3 totals 13 residues. The V and J ends lost 1 base and 14 bases respectively, with 18 bases between them. The CDR3, as DNA: TGCGCCAGCAGCTTGAAATTGGACAGCTTTTGTACCTTC. Protein: CASSLKLDSFCTF.

This sequence joins TRBV12-3 or TRBV12-4 and TRBJ1-2, with D possibly TRBD1 on 6 matching bases. The CDR3 loop spans 13 amino acids. The germline V and J ends were trimmed by 2 bases and 10 bases, with 14 bases remaining between them. CDR3 loop: CASSLIFYRDYTF. The CDR3, as DNA: TGTGCCAGCAGTTTAATTTTTTACAGGGACTACACCTTC.

J is TRBJ2-7 and V is TRBV19; 8 bases map to TRBD2. CDR3 length equals 15 residues. The junction had 11 bases not matched to a gene; V was cut back by 7 bases and J by 3 bases. CDR1 and CDR2 (germline): LNHDA, SQIVND (reference sequence). This CDR3 reads CASKPRAGAVYEQYF. The CDR3 DNA follows: TGTGCCAGTAAACCCCGAGCGGGGGCCGTCTACGAGCAGTACTTC.

This chain joins TRBV4-1 and TRBJ2-2; D remains ambiguous. V was trimmed by 4 bases and J by 8 bases, leaving 14 bases between them. From germline, CDR1 is MGHRA and CDR2 YSYEKL. The CDR3 has 14 amino acids. CDR3 coding DNA: TGCGCCAGCAGCCTACAATCGGGTTTGGGGGAGCTGTTTTTT. Translated: CASSLQSGLGELFF.

The chain is built from TRBV29-1 and TRBJ1-1, with D tentatively TRBD1 (6 bases). V lost 0 bases to trimming and J lost 3 bases, with 8 bases between them. CDR3 length: 13 amino acids. CDR1 is SQVTM and CDR2 is ANQGSEA in the germline V gene. CDR3 in amino acids: CSVEEGADTEAFF. In nucleotides, the CDR3 is TGCAGCGTTGAAGAGGGGGCAGACACTGAAGCTTTCTTT.

The chain carries TRBV30 and TRBJ1-2, with 10 bases aligning to TRBD1. From germline, CDR1 is GTSNPN and CDR2 SVGIG (reference sequence). The V segment lost 3 bases and the J segment 7 bases; nucleotides outside the gene matches: 11. The CDR3 has 15 residues. CDR3 protein: CAWSAGTGDLSGYTF. DNA for the CDR3: TGTGCCTGGAGCGCCGGGACAGGGGATCTCTCTGGCTACACCTTC.

This rearrangement joins TRBV15 to TRBJ2-1; 7 bases line up with TRBD2. Per the germline V gene, CDR1 is LNHNV and CDR2 is YYDKDF (reference sequence). V shed 7 bases, J shed 0 bases, and the junction held 3 bases outside the gene matches. This CDR3 has 14 amino acids. The CDR3 nucleotides read TGTGCCACCAAGGGCGGGGGCTCCTACAATGAGCAGTTCTTC. The encoded protein is CATKGGGSYNEQFF. The full variable domain, with the rest looked up from reference TRBV15 and TRBJ2-1, is DAMVIQNPRYQVTQFGKPVTLSCSQTLNHNVMYWYQQKSSQAPKLLFHYYDKDFNNEADTPDNFQSRRPNTSFCFLDIRSPGLGDTAMYLCATKGGGSYNEQFFGPGTRLTVL.

This chain joins TRBV29-1 and TRBJ2-1, with TRBD1 identical over 7 bases. This CDR3 contains 15 residues. Germline CDR1 reads SQVTM; CDR2 reads ANQGSEA. V gave up 6 bases and J gave up 7 bases; unmatched junction bases: 15. CDR3 residues: CSVPDRVLATNEQFF. DNA for the CDR3: TGCAGCGTCCCCGACAGGGTGTTAGCTACAAATGAGCAGTTCTTC.

The table lists this clone with a count of one. The genes are TRBV6-5 and TRBJ2-7; maybe TRBD2 (6 bases). Deletions cut 8 bases from V and 3 bases from J, with 17 bases between. Germline V gene lookup returns CDR1 MNHEY and CDR2 SVGAGI. This CDR3 contains 14 residues. CDR3 in DNA: TGTGCCAGCGCCTTTCTGGAGGGGAACTACGAGCAGTACTTC. It is translated as CASAFLEGNYEQYF.

The J gene is TRBJ2-1, the V gene TRBV24-1; 7 bases are a match to TRBD2. The V segment lost 6 bases and the J segment 0 bases; nucleotides outside the gene matches: 7. CDR3 length equals 16 residues. Germline CDR1 is KGHDR and CDR2 is SFDVKD. The CDR3 sequence: CATSPRGDDSYNEQFF. CDR3 DNA sequence: TGTGCCACCAGTCCTCGGGGGGACGACTCCTACAATGAGCAGTTCTTC.

This sequence joins TRBV19 and TRBJ2-6; 12 bases line up with TRBD1. CDR1 is LNHDA, CDR2 SQIVND, per germline (reference sequence). J gave up 2 bases and V 6 bases, and 2 bases lay outside the gene matches. The CDR3 runs 16 residues. The CDR3 here is CASSGTGGAGANVLTF. In nucleotides, the CDR3 is TGTGCCAGTAGCGGGACAGGGGGCGCTGGGGCCAACGTCCTGACTTTC.

The gene calls are TRBV19 and TRBJ1-3; 7 bases align to TRBD1. This CDR3 comprises 16 residues. The junction had 6 bases not matched to a gene; V was cut back by 3 bases and J by 1 base. Per germline, CDR1 LNHDA and CDR2 SQIVND (reference sequence). The CDR3 loop is CASSMEGAGSGNTIYF. The CDR3 DNA follows: TGTGCCAGTAGTATGGAGGGGGCCGGATCTGGAAACACCATATATTTT.

The J gene is TRBJ1-3, the V gene TRBV18; D not certain. In germline, CDR1 is KGHSH, CDR2 LQKENI. V shed 2 bases and J shed 4 bases, with 15 bases lying between them. This CDR3 has 16 amino acids. The CDR3 loop reads CASSPLGRLIGNTIYF. As DNA, the CDR3 is TGTGCCAGCTCACCATTAGGCAGGTTGATCGGAAACACCATATATTTT.

V is TRBV5-1 and J is TRBJ2-2; tentative D call: TRBD2 (7 bases). Germline CDR1 SGHRS, CDR2 YFSETQ. CDR3 length: 15 amino acids. With 0 bases removed from V and 4 bases from J, the gap between germline ends came to 10 bases. The DNA of the CDR3 is TGCGCCAGCAGCTTGGACAGGGAGGGCACCGGGGAGCTGTTTTTT. Amino acids: CASSLDREGTGELFF.

V usage is TRBV27 and J usage is TRBJ1-2, with a tentative D call TRBD1 (5 bases). CDR3 length: 14 amino acids. Germline CDR1 and CDR2: MNHEY and SMNVEV (reference sequence). V was pared by 5 bases and J by 2 bases, with 12 bases between. CDR3 DNA sequence: TGTGCCAGCAGTAACCAGGGAGGAAACTATGGCTACACCTTC. Translated: CASSNQGGNYGYTF.

The chain has TRBV4-1 and TRBJ2-4; maybe TRBD2 (5 bases). V was clipped by 0 bases and J by 1 base, with 25 bases between them. The germline V gene encodes CDR1 MGHRA and CDR2 YSYEKL. The CDR3 runs 21 residues. The CDR3 nucleotides read TGCGCCAGCAGCCAAGAAGCGGACCAGGACCCGAGAATAGTGGCCAAAAACATTCAGTACTTC. This codes for CASSQEADQDPRIVAKNIQYF.

V usage is TRBV9 and J usage is TRBJ1-2, with D possibly being TRBD1 (5 bases). The germline V and J ends were trimmed by 0 bases and 1 base, with 16 bases remaining between them. CDR1 is SGDLS and CDR2 is YYNGEE in the germline V gene. The CDR3 covers 17 residues. The CDR3 spells CASSVAPLRQYNYGYTF. The CDR3 DNA sequence: TGTGCCAGCAGCGTAGCTCCCCTTAGACAGTATAACTATGGCTACACCTTC.

The chain is built from TRBV7-9 and TRBJ1-4; 7 nucleotides line up with TRBD1. Germline lookup yields CDR1 SEHNR and CDR2 FQNEAQ (reference sequence). The CDR3 totals 15 residues. Germline trimming cut 5 bases from V and 7 bases from J; bases unmatched to any gene: 10. CDR3 sequence: CASSLDRPTGEKLFF. DNA of the CDR3: TGTGCCAGCAGCCTGGACAGGCCTACCGGTGAAAAACTGTTTTTT.

A single count supports this clone. This chain links TRBV30 with TRBJ2-7, with no clear D. The germline V gene has CDR1 GTSNPN and CDR2 SVGIG (reference sequence). V lost 0 bases, J lost 5 bases, and 17 bases lay in between. CDR3 length: 15 amino acids. The CDR3 bases are TGTGCCTGGAGTGTACCTATAATAGGAGCGCACGAGCAGTACTTC. Translated: CAWSVPIIGAHEQYF.

This sequence joins TRBV7-2 and TRBJ2-5, with a possible D match to TRBD2 (6 bases). This CDR3 is 14 amino acids long. V was clipped by 5 bases and J by 1 base, with 11 bases between them. Germline CDR1 is SGHTA and CDR2 is FQGNSA. This chain's CDR3 is CASSRGYLQETQYF. The CDR3 DNA follows: TGTGCCAGCAGCCGGGGGTACCTCCAAGAGACCCAGTACTTC.